A single TCR beta chain is shown here with its context. What it binds is unknown. V lost 1 base and J 3 bases, leaving 13 bases between the germline ends. Germline CDR1 MGHDK, CDR2 SYGVNS. This CDR3 is built from 15 residues. The data are from a study of T cell responses to AZD1222 COVID-19 vaccine. Study overall: The study pooled second doses at about 4 or about 12 weeks.

Libraries were prepared by immunoSEQ multiplex PCR; TCRdb keeps only in-frame clonotypes and omits some of them. Of 140,000 or so clones listed, 80% to 95% are singletons. Study-wide points: Clonal diversity was possibly underestimated, and the donors were mostly white British, with more females.

The source material was peripheral blood, sampled on day 0 of AZD1222 vaccination. The receptor comes from an adult in good health. The chain combines TRBV25-1 with TRBJ2-7; either TRBD1 or TRBD2 may fit D (5 bases each). CDR3 sequence (DNA): TGTGCCAGCAGTGAATTTGCGACAGACTACTACGAGCAGTACTTC. This sequence encodes CASSEFATDYYEQYF.